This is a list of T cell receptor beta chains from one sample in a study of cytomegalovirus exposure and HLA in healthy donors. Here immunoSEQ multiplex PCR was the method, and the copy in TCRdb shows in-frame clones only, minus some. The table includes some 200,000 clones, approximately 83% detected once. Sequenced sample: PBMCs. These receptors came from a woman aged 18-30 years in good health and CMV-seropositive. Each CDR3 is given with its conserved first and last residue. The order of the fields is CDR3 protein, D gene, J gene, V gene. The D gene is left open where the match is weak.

CDR3 protein: CASSLQPADKSYEQYF
D gene: -
J gene: TRBJ2-7
V gene: TRBV4-1

CDR3 protein: CASSVGGTEKKAQHF
D gene: TRBD1
J gene: TRBJ1-5
V gene: TRBV2

CDR3 protein: CASSSASGGRYNEQFF
D gene: TRBD2
J gene: TRBJ2-1
V gene: TRBV7-3

CDR3 protein: CASRPRDSSYEQYF
D gene: TRBD1
J gene: TRBJ2-7
V gene: TRBV19

CDR3 protein: CASSFLAGSTETQYF
D gene: TRBD2
J gene: TRBJ2-5
V gene: TRBV7-2

CDR3 protein: CASKLAGDHEQFF
D gene: TRBD2
J gene: TRBJ2-1
V gene: TRBV5-4

CDR3 protein: CASRRQRNYGYTF
D gene: -
J gene: TRBJ1-2
V gene: TRBV6-1

CDR3 protein: CATPLGGSGANVLTF
D gene: -
J gene: TRBJ2-6
V gene: TRBV4-3

CDR3 protein: CASRQTGDNYGYTF
D gene: TRBD1
J gene: TRBJ1-2
V gene: TRBV2

CDR3 protein: CASSETGGADQPQHF
D gene: TRBD1
J gene: TRBJ1-5
V gene: TRBV5-1

CDR3 protein: CASSLDQLTDTQYF
D gene: -
J gene: TRBJ2-3
V gene: TRBV5-1

CDR3 protein: CASSTGTLAGNTIYF
D gene: -
J gene: TRBJ1-3
V gene: TRBV6-1

CDR3 protein: CASSLEAGVEGYTF
D gene: -
J gene: TRBJ1-2
V gene: TRBV7-8

CDR3 protein: CASSLFQGGGSPLHF
D gene: -
J gene: TRBJ1-6
V gene: TRBV5-4

CDR3 protein: CASSLGLGQGSAHF
D gene: TRBD1
J gene: TRBJ1-5
V gene: TRBV5-5

CDR3 protein: CASPGTFNTGELFF
D gene: -
J gene: TRBJ2-2
V gene: TRBV11-3

CDR3 protein: CASSIAAGRGTEAFF
D gene: -
J gene: TRBJ1-1
V gene: TRBV19

CDR3 protein: CASFSGLVYNEQFF
D gene: TRBD2
J gene: TRBJ2-1
V gene: TRBV18

CDR3 protein: CASSYRPEDTNF
D gene: -
J gene: TRBJ1-2
V gene: TRBV6-6

CDR3 protein: CASSHESIGQGLIYGYTF
D gene: TRBD1
J gene: TRBJ1-2
V gene: TRBV4-1

CDR3 protein: CASGGGGYEQYF
D gene: TRBD2
J gene: TRBJ2-7
V gene: TRBV10-3

CDR3 protein: CASSYSSGRADGYTF
D gene: -
J gene: TRBJ1-2
V gene: TRBV6-5

CDR3 protein: CASSQDSVQPQHF
D gene: -
J gene: TRBJ1-5
V gene: TRBV28

CDR3 protein: CSVEGPREIDGYTF
D gene: -
J gene: TRBJ1-2
V gene: TRBV29-1

CDR3 protein: CASSQGLSPQHF
D gene: -
J gene: TRBJ1-5
V gene: TRBV28

CDR3 protein: CASSFGTSFNYGYTF
D gene: -
J gene: TRBJ1-2
V gene: TRBV5-8

CDR3 protein: CASRVGAETQYF
D gene: -
J gene: TRBJ2-5
V gene: TRBV5-1

CDR3 protein: CASSRGREMETQYF
D gene: -
J gene: TRBJ2-5
V gene: TRBV7-6

CDR3 protein: CASSLEWGEEAGYTF
D gene: -
J gene: TRBJ1-2
V gene: TRBV7-9

CDR3 protein: CASSLARGATYNEQFF
D gene: -
J gene: TRBJ2-1
V gene: TRBV5-1

CDR3 protein: CASSLIQGGKNEQFF
D gene: TRBD2
J gene: TRBJ2-1
V gene: TRBV11-2

CDR3 protein: CSVGKAGAEQYF
D gene: -
J gene: TRBJ2-7
V gene: TRBV29-1

CDR3 protein: CASSFQPDTTDTF
D gene: -
J gene: TRBJ1-2
V gene: TRBV7-8

CDR3 protein: CASSPLQGGETQYF
D gene: -
J gene: TRBJ2-5
V gene: TRBV14

CDR3 protein: CASSARQGNTEAFF
D gene: TRBD1
J gene: TRBJ1-1
V gene: TRBV19

CDR3 protein: CASSQVGRTRGNSPLHF
D gene: TRBD1
J gene: TRBJ1-6
V gene: TRBV4-1

CDR3 protein: CSVEQDPYGYTF
D gene: -
J gene: TRBJ1-2
V gene: TRBV29-1

CDR3 protein: CATSRDLFTQYF
D gene: -
J gene: TRBJ2-3
V gene: TRBV15